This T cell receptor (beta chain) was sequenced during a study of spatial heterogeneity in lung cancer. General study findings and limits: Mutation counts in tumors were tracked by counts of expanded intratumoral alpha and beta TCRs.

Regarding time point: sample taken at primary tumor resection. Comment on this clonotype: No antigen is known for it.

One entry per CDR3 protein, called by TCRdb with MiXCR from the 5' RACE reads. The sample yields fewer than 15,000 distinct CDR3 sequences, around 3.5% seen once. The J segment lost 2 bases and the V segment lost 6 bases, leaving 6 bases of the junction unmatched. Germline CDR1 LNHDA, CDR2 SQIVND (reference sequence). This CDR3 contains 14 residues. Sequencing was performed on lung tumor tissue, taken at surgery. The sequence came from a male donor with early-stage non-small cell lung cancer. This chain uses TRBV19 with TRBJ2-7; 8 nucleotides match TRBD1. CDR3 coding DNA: TGTGCCAGTAGAGACAGGGGCCCCACCTACGAGCAGTACTTC. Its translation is CASRDRGPTYEQYF.